The 12 T cell receptor beta chains given below trace back to one sample, sequenced in a study of identical twins. TCRdb reprocessed the 5' RACE reads via MiXCR and lists one record per CDR3 protein. The sample holds around 490,000 distinct CDR3 sequences, approximately 15% seen once. The sample was also reused in another study, on yellow fever vaccine responses in identical twins.

Sequencing was carried out using CD4+ T cells sorted from blood. The receptor set was obtained from a woman aged 18 to 35 in good health.

This clonotype appeared a few times. V usage is TRBV6-1 and J usage is TRBJ1-6, with D maybe TRBD1 (5 bases). Germline loops: CDR1 MNHNS, CDR2 SASEGT. The CDR3 totals 14 residues. Trimming cost V 4 bases and J 10 bases, with 14 bases left between them. CDR3 protein: CASSALEGKSPLHF. The CDR3 region has the DNA TGTGCCAGCAGTGCATTGGAGGGGAAGTCACCCCTCCACTTT.

This clonotype occurred once. One junction end disagrees with the germline gene, perhaps due to a read error. The chain joins TRBV28 to TRBJ2-1; maybe TRBD2 (6 bases). The CDR3 is 16 residues long. Germline V gene lookup returns CDR1 MDHEN and CDR2 SYDVKM. CDR3 coding DNA: TGTGCCAGCAGCTTATCCTCTGCGGGGTCATACAATGAGCAGTTCTTC. This codes for CASSLSSAGSYNEQFF.

The rearrangement uses TRBV2 and TRBJ2-3, with D possibly matching TRBD1 (5 bases). Per the germline V gene, CDR1 is SNHLY and CDR2 is FYNNEI. The CDR3 is made up of 15 amino acids. Trimming took 0 bases from V and 4 from J, leaving 11 bases between them. Written as DNA, the CDR3 is TGTGCCAGCAGTGAAGCGGTCCAGGGCCCAGATACGCAGTATTTT. It yields the protein CASSEAVQGPDTQYF.

This chain joins TRBV4-2 and TRBJ2-1; TRBD1 matches at 9 bases. Germline CDR1 is LGHNA and CDR2 is YNFKEQ. The CDR3 length is 20 residues. J lost 0 bases, V lost 3 bases, and 15 bases had no gene match. The CDR3 DNA is TGTGCCAGCAGCCACACCCCTCTTTGGCCGGGACAGGGCTCCTACAATGAGCAGTTCTTC. As protein: CASSHTPLWPGQGSYNEQFF.

This clonotype appeared a few times. The J gene is TRBJ2-2, the V gene TRBV5-8; D possibly corresponds to TRBD2 (6 bases). The CDR3 has 16 residues. Germline V gene data show CDR1 as SGHTS and CDR2 as YDEGEE. Deletions cut 3 bases from V and 2 bases from J, with 14 bases between. The CDR3, as DNA: TGTGCCAGCAGCTGGAGGGACCGACTAAACACCGGGGAGCTGTTTTTT. Translation: CASSWRDRLNTGELFF.

This clonotype has at least ten counts. This chain connects TRBV7-2 to TRBJ2-3; TRBD2 agrees at 9 bases. Germline CDR1 is SGHTA and CDR2 is FQGNSA. Unmatched junction bases numbered 10, after V lost 7 bases and J lost 5 bases. This CDR3 contains 15 residues. The CDR3 loop is CASTWRASGEDTQYF. Written as DNA, the CDR3 is TGTGCCAGCACCTGGAGGGCTAGCGGGGAAGATACGCAGTATTTT.

This rearrangement joins TRBV7-9 to TRBJ2-1; D gene unclear. V was cut by 5 bases and J by 3 bases, with 20 bases left in between. CDR1 is SEHNR, CDR2 FQNEAQ, per germline (reference sequence). The CDR3 is 17 amino acids. CDR3 loop: CASSPRTASQDYNEQFF. The CDR3 DNA sequence: TGTGCCAGCAGCCCAAGAACAGCATCTCAAGACTACAATGAGCAGTTCTTC.

In its sample, this clonotype was seen a few times. V gene TRBV4-2 combines with J gene TRBJ1-5, with TRBD1 matching over 7 bases. With 4 bases clipped from V and 2 bases from J, the junction kept 5 bases outside the gene matches. The CDR3 covers 15 residues. The germline V gene encodes CDR1 LGHNA and CDR2 YNFKEQ. Here the CDR3 reads CASSLQGEGNQPQHF. CDR3 nucleotides: TGTGCCAGCAGCCTGCAGGGGGAAGGCAATCAGCCCCAGCATTTT.

This chain joins TRBV12-3 or TRBV12-4 and TRBJ2-1; possibly TRBD1 for D (5 bases). V was pared by 3 bases and J by 5 bases, with 14 bases between. The CDR3 loop spans 15 amino acids. CDR3 DNA sequence: TGTGCCAGCAGTTTCCCCAGGGCTGGGGACAATGAGCAGTTCTTC. Its translation is CASSFPRAGDNEQFF.

The V call is TRBV12-3 or TRBV12-4, the J call TRBJ2-6; the match to TRBD1 covers 7 bases. This CDR3 is 21 amino acids long. J lost 0 bases, V lost 4 bases, and 18 bases had no gene match. As DNA, the CDR3 is TGTGCCAGCAGTTCATACCGGGGACAGCCAACTCAGAGCTCTGGGGCCAACGTCCTGACTTTC. Translated, it gives CASSSYRGQPTQSSGANVLTF.

The genes are TRBV5-1 and TRBJ2-3, with a weak D call TRBD1 (6 bases). The CDR3 totals 15 residues. Germline V gene sequence: CDR1 SGHRS, CDR2 YFSETQ. Trimming took 2 bases from V and 1 from J, leaving 11 bases between them. In DNA, the CDR3 is TGCGCCAGCAGCTTCAGGGGAGTCGGCACAGATACGCAGTATTTT. Amino acids: CASSFRGVGTDTQYF.

The V and J genes are TRBV5-4 and TRBJ1-4; D perhaps matches TRBD1 (6 bases). Germline V CDR1 and CDR2: SGHNT, YYREEE (reference sequence). There are 15 residues in the CDR3. V lost 4 bases, J lost 0 bases, and 10 bases lay in between. This CDR3 is CASSISGATNEKLFF. CDR3 sequence (DNA): TGTGCCAGCAGCATCTCAGGGGCAACTAATGAAAAACTGTTTTTT.